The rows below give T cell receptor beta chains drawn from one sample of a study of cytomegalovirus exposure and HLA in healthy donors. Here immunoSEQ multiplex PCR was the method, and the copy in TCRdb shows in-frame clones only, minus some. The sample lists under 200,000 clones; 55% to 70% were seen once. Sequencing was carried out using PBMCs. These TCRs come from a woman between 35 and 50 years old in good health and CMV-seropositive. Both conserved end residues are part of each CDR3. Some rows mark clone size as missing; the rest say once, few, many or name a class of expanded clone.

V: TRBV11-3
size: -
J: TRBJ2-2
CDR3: CASSLGRAGTGELFF

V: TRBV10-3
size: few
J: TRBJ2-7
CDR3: CAISAGTGTYEQYF

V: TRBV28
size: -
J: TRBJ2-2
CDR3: CASSLENRNTGELFF

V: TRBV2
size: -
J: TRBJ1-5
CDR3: CASMQGDQPQHF

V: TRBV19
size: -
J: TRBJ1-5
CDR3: CASSPSGTGPQPQNF

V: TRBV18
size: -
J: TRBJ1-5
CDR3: CASSADRFNQPQHF

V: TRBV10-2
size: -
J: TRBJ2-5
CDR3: CASLPGGGETQYF

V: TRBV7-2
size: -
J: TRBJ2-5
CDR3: CASSFNMGAQETQYF

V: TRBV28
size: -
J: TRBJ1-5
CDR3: CASRGQRQHF

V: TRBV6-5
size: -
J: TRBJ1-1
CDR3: CASSFTQGAEIEAFF

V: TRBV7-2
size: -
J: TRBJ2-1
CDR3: CASGYSGRDNEQFF

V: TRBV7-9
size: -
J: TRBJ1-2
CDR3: CASSPGQGEGGYTF

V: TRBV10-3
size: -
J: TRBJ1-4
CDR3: CATREGGPNEKLFF

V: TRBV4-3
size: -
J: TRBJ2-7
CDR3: CASSQDKAEGYEQYF

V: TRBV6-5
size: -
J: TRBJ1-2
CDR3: CAARGTGLENYGYTF

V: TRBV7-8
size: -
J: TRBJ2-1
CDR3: CASSPPMGRFYNEQFF

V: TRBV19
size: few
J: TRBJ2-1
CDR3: CASSPLRATGDEQFF

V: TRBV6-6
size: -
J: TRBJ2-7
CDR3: CASRQGGTTYEQYF

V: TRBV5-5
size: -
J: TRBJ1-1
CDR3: CASSVTMANTEAFF

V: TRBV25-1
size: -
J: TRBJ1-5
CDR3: CASSGLSGGNQPQHF

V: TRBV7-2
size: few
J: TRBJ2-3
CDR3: CASSLLAGGQGDTQYF

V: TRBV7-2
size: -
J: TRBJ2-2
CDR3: CASSPTRNGELFF

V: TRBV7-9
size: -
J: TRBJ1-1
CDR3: CASRTGTASFEAFF

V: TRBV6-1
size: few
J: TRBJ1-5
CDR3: CASRKDTNQPQHF

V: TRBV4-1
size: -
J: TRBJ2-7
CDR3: CASSQTPGTATYEQYF

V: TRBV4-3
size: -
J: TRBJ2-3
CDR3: CASSQGTGEVTDTQYF

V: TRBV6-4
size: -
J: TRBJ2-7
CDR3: CASSDAQGAQYF

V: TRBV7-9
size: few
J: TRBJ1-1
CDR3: CASSSRDAGAENTEAFF

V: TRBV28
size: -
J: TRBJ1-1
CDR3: CASSSLGGSAEAFF

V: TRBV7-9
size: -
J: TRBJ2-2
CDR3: CASSLGVVTSGTNTGELFF

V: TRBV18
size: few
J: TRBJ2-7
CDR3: CASSGGLALNYEQYF

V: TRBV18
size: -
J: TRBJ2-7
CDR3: CASSPGSPYEQYF

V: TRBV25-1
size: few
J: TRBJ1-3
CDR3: CASSPHNRGNTIYF

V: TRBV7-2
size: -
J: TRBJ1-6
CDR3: CASSLDTGAGSPLHF

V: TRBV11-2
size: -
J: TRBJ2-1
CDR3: CASSPSGTMGEQFF

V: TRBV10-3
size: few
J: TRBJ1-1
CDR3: CAISGGQGNTEAFF

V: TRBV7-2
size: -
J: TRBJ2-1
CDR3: CASSKTPSSYNEQFF

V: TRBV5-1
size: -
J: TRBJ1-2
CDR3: CASRLDRNYGYTF

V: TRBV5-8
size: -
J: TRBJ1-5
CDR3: CASSLYGWRESNQPQHF

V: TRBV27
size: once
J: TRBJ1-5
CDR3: CASRRTGGNNQPQHF

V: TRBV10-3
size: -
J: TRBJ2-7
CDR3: CAISARDRRSYEQYF

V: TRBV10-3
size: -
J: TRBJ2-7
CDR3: CAISESTGAKRDYEQYF

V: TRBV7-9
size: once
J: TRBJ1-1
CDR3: CASSVGYGRDTEAFF

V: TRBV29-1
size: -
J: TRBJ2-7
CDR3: CSGGGSAGEQYF

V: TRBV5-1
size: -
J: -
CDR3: CASSSRGGQTYEQYF

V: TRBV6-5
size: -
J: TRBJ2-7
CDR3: CASSYPHTGGGEQYF

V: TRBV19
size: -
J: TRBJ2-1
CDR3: CASSRRDRGIREQFF

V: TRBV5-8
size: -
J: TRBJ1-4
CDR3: CASSSGSTGGRAEKLFF

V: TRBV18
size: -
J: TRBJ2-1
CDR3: CASTAGTGDRGDEQFF